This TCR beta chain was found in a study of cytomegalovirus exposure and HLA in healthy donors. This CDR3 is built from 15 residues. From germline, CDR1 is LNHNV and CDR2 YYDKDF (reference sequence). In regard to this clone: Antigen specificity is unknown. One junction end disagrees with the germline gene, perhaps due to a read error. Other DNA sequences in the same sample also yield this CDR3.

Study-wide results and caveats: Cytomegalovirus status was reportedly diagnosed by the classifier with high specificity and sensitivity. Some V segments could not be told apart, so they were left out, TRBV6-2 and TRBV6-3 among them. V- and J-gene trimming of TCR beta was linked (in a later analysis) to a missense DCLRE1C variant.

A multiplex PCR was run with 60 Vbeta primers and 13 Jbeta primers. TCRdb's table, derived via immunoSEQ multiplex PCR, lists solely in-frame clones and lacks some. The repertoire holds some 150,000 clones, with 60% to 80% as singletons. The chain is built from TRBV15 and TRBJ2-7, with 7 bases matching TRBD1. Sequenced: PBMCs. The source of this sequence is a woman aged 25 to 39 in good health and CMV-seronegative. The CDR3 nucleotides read TGCGCCACCAGCTTAGGACAGGCGACCTCCTACGAGCAGTACTTC. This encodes CATSLGQATSYEQYF.